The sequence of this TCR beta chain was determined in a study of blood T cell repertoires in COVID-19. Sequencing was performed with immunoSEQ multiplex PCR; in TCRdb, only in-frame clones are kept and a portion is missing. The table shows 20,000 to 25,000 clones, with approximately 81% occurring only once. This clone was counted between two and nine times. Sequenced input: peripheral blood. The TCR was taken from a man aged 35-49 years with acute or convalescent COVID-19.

The CDR3 nucleotides are TGTGCCAGTAGTATAAAGCCGGACAGGGGGATCGAGCAGTACTTC. Translation gives CASSIKPDRGIEQYF. This sequence joins TRBV19 and TRBJ2-7, with TRBD1 matching 10 bases. Germline loops: CDR1 LNHDA, CDR2 SQIVND (reference sequence). The CDR3 length is 15 residues. After removal of 2 bases from V and 6 bases from J, the junction contained 7 bases not matched to a gene.